Following are 26 T cell receptor beta chains from one sample sequenced in a study of OX40 agonist ivuxolimab in advanced cancers. Only in-frame clones appear in the TCRdb table, and some are missing; sequencing was by immunoSEQ multiplex PCR. The sample contains tens of thousands of clones, around 93% of which appear only once. The specimen was CD4+ or CD8+ T cells sorted from blood, collected in a trial of the OX40 agonist ivuxolimab. The receptors originated from an adult with an advanced solid tumor such as melanoma, head and neck, liver or kidney cancer.

The chain uses TRBV7-2 and TRBJ2-3; maybe TRBD2 (5 bases). The CDR3 covers 13 residues. V was pared by 5 bases and J by 2 bases, with 8 bases between. Germline V CDR1 and CDR2: SGHTA, FQGNSA. This chain's CDR3 is CASSRSVTDTQYF. The DNA for the CDR3 is TGTGCCAGCAGCCGTAGCGTCACAGATACGCAGTATTTT.

This rearrangement joins TRBV7-9 to TRBJ2-1; D is perhaps TRBD1 or TRBD2 (5 bases each). The CDR3 spans 13 residues. V was cut by 1 base and J by 7 bases, with 8 bases left in between. Germline V lookup: CDR1 SEHNR, CDR2 FQNEAQ (reference sequence). The DNA of the CDR3 is TGTGCCAGCAGCTTAGGAGGGGCTAATGAGCAGTTCTTC. Its translation: CASSLGGANEQFF. Complete variable domain (other parts from reference TRBV7-9 and TRBJ2-1): DTGVSQNPRHKITKRGQNVTFRCDPISEHNRLYWYRQTLGQGPEFLTYFQNEAQLEKSRLLSDRFSAERPKGSFSTLEIQRTEQGDSAMYLCASSLGGANEQFFGPGTRLTVL.

The chain couples TRBV5-1 to TRBJ2-5; 10 nucleotides match TRBD2. V lost 4 bases, J lost 5 bases, and 8 bases stayed unmatched. The V gene's germline CDR1 is SGHRS and CDR2 YFSETQ. This CDR3 has 15 amino acids. CDR3 DNA: TGCGCCAGCAGCCACCAGCGGGAGGGCCCTGAGACCCAGTACTTC. Amino acid sequence: CASSHQREGPETQYF.

This chain links TRBV6-5 with TRBJ2-3, with D possibly matching TRBD2 (6 bases). Trimming removed 6 bases from V and 6 bases from J, with 13 bases in between. CDR3 length: 13 amino acids. The germline V gene encodes CDR1 MNHEY and CDR2 SVGAGI. The CDR3, as DNA: TGTGCCAGCAGCACTAGCTCTGGCGATACGCAGTATTTT. This sequence encodes CASSTSSGDTQYF.

The chain recombines TRBV27 with TRBJ1-1; D ambiguous. Germline CDR1 MNHEY, CDR2 SMNVEV (reference sequence). This CDR3 is built from 13 residues. V dropped 8 bases and J dropped 1 base, with 11 bases sitting between them. In nucleotides, the CDR3 is TGTGCCAGCCGACCTAACTCGAACACTGAAGCTTTCTTT. It codes for CASRPNSNTEAFF.

This chain uses TRBV9 with TRBJ2-3, with 7 bases fitting TRBD2. The CDR3 has 15 amino acids. The germline CDR1 and CDR2 sequences are SGDLS and YYNGEE. V dropped 0 bases and J dropped 6; count of bases not matched to a gene: 7. CDR3 DNA sequence: TGTGCCAGCAGCGTAGAGGGGAGGGAGGCGGATACGCAGTATTTT. Translation: CASSVEGREADTQYF.

The chain couples TRBV6-1 to TRBJ2-5; D is undetermined. The germline V gene has CDR1 MNHNS and CDR2 SASEGT. This CDR3 is 11 amino acids long. Trimming shortened V by 6 bases and J by 2 bases, and 4 bases separated the two germline ends. The chain's CDR3 is CASRLQETQYF. CDR3 nucleotide sequence: TGTGCCAGCAGGTTGCAAGAGACCCAGTACTTC.

This chain connects TRBV10-3 to TRBJ2-1; D remains ambiguous. V dropped 8 bases and J dropped 2 bases, with 7 bases sitting between them. Germline V gene sequence: CDR1 ENHRY, CDR2 SYGVKD. This CDR3 contains 12 residues. The CDR3 protein is CAISDTYNEQFF. Written as DNA, the CDR3 is TGTGCCATCTCAGACACCTACAATGAGCAGTTCTTC.

Only one count was recorded for this clone. The gene calls are TRBV9 and TRBJ2-2; TRBD2 matches at 7 bases. V shed 0 bases, J shed 6 bases, and the junction held 5 bases outside the gene matches. There are 15 residues in the CDR3. Germline V lookup: CDR1 SGDLS, CDR2 YYNGEE. The CDR3 DNA is TGTGCCAGCAGCGTAGACGGTAGCGGGTCCGGGGAGCTGTTTTTT. Residues: CASSVDGSGSGELFF.

The chain joins TRBV28 to TRBJ2-3, with D tentatively TRBD2 (6 bases). This CDR3 comprises 14 residues. Trimming removed 4 bases at V and 1 base at J, with 9 bases between. The germline CDR1 and CDR2 sequences are MDHEN and SYDVKM. CDR3 sequence: CASSYQRGTDTQYF. The CDR3 DNA follows: TGTGCCAGCAGTTATCAGCGGGGCACAGATACGCAGTATTTT.

This clone showed up just once. The chain combines TRBV2 with TRBJ2-1, with TRBD2 as a possible D gene (6 bases). The V end was cut by 3 bases, the J end by 4 bases, with 13 bases between. This CDR3 contains 15 residues. Germline lookup yields CDR1 SNHLY and CDR2 FYNNEI. CDR3 in amino acids: CASSEEGPLYNEQFF. CDR3 nucleotides: TGTGCCAGCAGTGAGGAGGGTCCCTTATACAATGAGCAGTTCTTC. The full variable domain, with the rest looked up from reference TRBV2 and TRBJ2-1, is EPEVTQTPSHQVTQMGQEVILRCVPISNHLYFYWYRQILGQKVEFLVSFYNNEISEKSEIFDDQFSVERPDGSNFTLKIRSTKLEDSAMYFCASSEEGPLYNEQFFGPGTRLTVL.

The genes are TRBV6-5 and TRBJ1-1; D might be TRBD1 (5 bases). Trimming shortened V by 7 bases and J by 6 bases, and 9 bases separated the two germline ends. CDR1 is MNHEY and CDR2 is SVGAGI in the germline V gene. This CDR3 spans 11 amino acids. As DNA, the CDR3 is TGTGCCAGCATAATGACAGCTGAAGCTTTCTTT. Its translation: CASIMTAEAFF.

A single count supports this clone. The V gene is TRBV11-2, the J gene TRBJ2-7; TRBD2 matches at 7 bases. This CDR3 contains 13 residues. V trimming: 3 bases; J trimming: 3 bases; junction bases outside the gene matches: 2. Germline V lookup: CDR1 SGHAT, CDR2 FQNNGV. As DNA, the CDR3 is TGTGCCAGCAGCTTCGGACTAGGCTACGAGCAGTACTTC. Its protein is CASSFGLGYEQYF.

The chain links TRBV9 to TRBJ2-1, with 9 bases that match TRBD1. CDR3 length: 16 residues. In germline, CDR1 is SGDLS, CDR2 YYNGEE. The V segment lost 6 bases and the J segment 2 bases; nucleotides outside the gene matches: 9. The CDR3 reads CASNPFRDRAYNEQFF. In DNA form, the CDR3 reads TGTGCCAGCAACCCCTTCCGGGACAGGGCCTACAATGAGCAGTTCTTC. Full variable domain (missing parts from reference TRBV9 and TRBJ2-1): DSGVTQTPKHLITATGQRVTLRCSPRSGDLSVYWYQQSLDQGLQFLIQYYNGEERAKGNILERFSAQQFPDLHSELNLSSLELGDSALYFCASNPFRDRAYNEQFFGPGTRLTVL.

The rearrangement joins TRBV11-2 to TRBJ1-1, with D possibly being TRBD1 (5 bases). V lost 6 bases and J 1 base, leaving 15 bases between the germline ends. The V gene's germline CDR1 is SGHAT and CDR2 FQNNGV. The CDR3 is 15 residues long. The CDR3 protein is CASSAPGRRNTEAFF. CDR3 DNA sequence: TGTGCCAGCAGTGCTCCGGGACGGAGGAACACTGAAGCTTTCTTT.

The chain combines TRBV19 with TRBJ2-3, with 8 bases identical to TRBD2. The CDR3 spans 13 residues. Unmatched junction bases numbered 1, after V lost 3 bases and J lost 5 bases. Germline V lookup: CDR1 LNHDA, CDR2 SQIVND (reference sequence). The chain's CDR3 is CASSILAGDTQYF. CDR3 nucleotides: TGTGCCAGTAGTATTCTAGCGGGAGATACGCAGTATTTT.

The V call is TRBV5-1, the J call TRBJ2-2; 8 bases agree with TRBD1. Germline-derived CDR1 and CDR2 are SGHRS and YFSETQ. Trimming cost V 4 bases and J 0 bases; bases outside gene matches: 8. There are 17 residues in the CDR3. CDR3 amino acids: CASSPRTGSPNTGELFF. In DNA form, the CDR3 reads TGCGCCAGCAGCCCTAGGACAGGGAGTCCGAACACCGGGGAGCTGTTTTTT.

The chain links TRBV27 to TRBJ2-3; 9 positions match TRBD2. CDR1 and CDR2 from the germline V gene are MNHEY and SMNVEV (reference sequence). This CDR3 comprises 16 residues. V was clipped by 0 bases and J by 2 bases; unmatched bases: 3. The DNA of the CDR3 is TGTGCCAGCAGTTTATCGGGACTAGCCATCACAGATACGCAGTATTTT. This codes for CASSLSGLAITDTQYF.

The chain carries TRBV9 and TRBJ1-1; 7 nucleotides agree with TRBD1. The CDR3 consists of 13 residues. The germline CDR1 and CDR2 sequences are SGDLS and YYNGEE. The V segment lost 7 bases and the J segment 4 bases; nucleotides outside the gene matches: 7. The CDR3 sequence: CASSLGGGTEAFF. CDR3 DNA sequence: TGTGCCAGCTCGTTAGGGGGCGGCACTGAAGCTTTCTTT.

The chain employs TRBV4-3 and TRBJ1-2, with TRBD1 matching 12 bases. The CDR3 is 17 amino acids. Germline CDR1 and CDR2: LGHNA and YSLEER. The ends lost 4 bases at V and 3 bases at J; junction bases unmatched: 9. CDR3 DNA sequence: TGCGCCAGCAGCCCAGGGACAGGGGGCCCCGGGCACTATGGCTACACCTTC. It codes for CASSPGTGGPGHYGYTF.

The V and J genes are TRBV7-3 and TRBJ2-7; TRBD2 matches at 9 bases. The CDR3 has 14 amino acids. Germline-derived CDR1 and CDR2 are SGHTA and FQGTGA. Germline trimming cut 5 bases from V and 2 bases from J; bases unmatched to any gene: 4. CDR3 region: CASSPLAGTYEQYF. CDR3 coding DNA: TGTGCCAGCAGCCCTCTAGCGGGGACCTACGAGCAGTACTTC.

The gene calls are TRBV6-5 and TRBJ2-7, with D uncertain. CDR1 is MNHEY and CDR2 is SVGAGI in the germline V gene. The CDR3 is 11 amino acids. The ends were cut back, 6 bases at V and 5 bases at J, with 8 bases in the middle. As DNA, the CDR3 is TGTGCCAGCAGCCAATTCCACGAGCAGTACTTC. Its translation: CASSQFHEQYF.

The chain has TRBV11-2 and TRBJ1-1; D unclear. Trimming took 3 bases from V and 1 from J, leaving 3 bases between them. The CDR3 consists of 12 residues. Germline values: CDR1 SGHAT, CDR2 FQNNGV. The CDR3 sequence: CASSFKNTEAFF. CDR3 bases: TGTGCCAGCAGCTTTAAGAACACTGAAGCTTTCTTT. The variable domain in full, with the rest retrieved from reference TRBV11-2 and TRBJ1-1, is EAGVAQSPRYKIIEKRQSVAFWCNPISGHATLYWYQQILGQGPKLLIQFQNNGVVDDSQLPKDRFSAERLKGVDSTLKIQPAKLEDSAVYLCASSFKNTEAFFGQGTRLTVV.

This rearrangement joins TRBV6-6 to TRBJ2-1; tentative D call: TRBD2 (6 bases). In germline, CDR1 is MNHNY, CDR2 SVGAGI (reference sequence). CDR3 length: 11 residues. Between the trimmed V and J ends, which lost 11 bases and 8 bases, there was a span of 13 bases. CDR3 residues: CAHRRGHEQFF. CDR3 DNA sequence: TGTGCCCATAGGAGGGGACATGAGCAGTTCTTC.

The chain links TRBV7-9 to TRBJ2-7; possibly TRBD1 for D (5 bases). Germline CDR1 is SEHNR and CDR2 is FQNEAQ (reference sequence). The CDR3 length is 13 residues. Trimming cost V 8 bases and J 1 base, with 12 bases left between them. This chain's CDR3 is CASGFRESYEQYF. In DNA form, the CDR3 reads TGTGCCAGCGGGTTCAGGGAATCCTACGAGCAGTACTTC.

The chain recombines TRBV7-8 with TRBJ2-7, with 10 positions matching TRBD2. The V gene end was trimmed by 5 bases and the J gene end by 3 bases; junction bases not matched to a gene: 10. The CDR3 length is 16 residues. The germline V gene encodes CDR1 SGHVS and CDR2 FQNEAQ. CDR3 amino acids: CASSGNLAGADYEQYF. CDR3 bases: TGTGCCAGCAGCGGAAACCTAGCGGGGGCAGACTACGAGCAGTACTTC.